This T cell receptor beta chain is from a study of T cells after yellow fever vaccination. There are many counts of this clonotype. Its antigen remains unidentified. It was through 5'RACE template switching that TCR cDNA was made, with a universal primer site and UMIs added. Via MiXCR, TCRdb re-called the 5' RACE reads, giving one row per CDR3 protein. Of 200,000 to 300,000 distinct CDR3 sequences in the sample, approximately 3.6% are singletons; the top ten hold under 20%. General study findings and limits: Researchers report a weaker secondary response that nonetheless peaked faster, day 5 versus 15. Researchers cautioned that FACS-sorted repertoires could harbor abundant clonotypes contaminating from the bulk population.

The sample in question was PBMCs, obtained 15 days after the yellow fever booster vaccination. This sequence originates from a man younger than 35 who received the YFV17D yellow fever vaccine.

The CDR3 DNA sequence: TGTGCCAGCAGCACCCCTGGGTGGCGGGAGCTGTTTTTT. This translates into CASSTPGWRELFF. The genes are TRBV7-9 and TRBJ2-2; no definite D call. The CDR3 covers 13 residues. Germline V gives CDR1 SEHNR, CDR2 FQNEAQ (reference sequence). V lost 5 bases to trimming and J lost 9 bases, with 13 bases between them.